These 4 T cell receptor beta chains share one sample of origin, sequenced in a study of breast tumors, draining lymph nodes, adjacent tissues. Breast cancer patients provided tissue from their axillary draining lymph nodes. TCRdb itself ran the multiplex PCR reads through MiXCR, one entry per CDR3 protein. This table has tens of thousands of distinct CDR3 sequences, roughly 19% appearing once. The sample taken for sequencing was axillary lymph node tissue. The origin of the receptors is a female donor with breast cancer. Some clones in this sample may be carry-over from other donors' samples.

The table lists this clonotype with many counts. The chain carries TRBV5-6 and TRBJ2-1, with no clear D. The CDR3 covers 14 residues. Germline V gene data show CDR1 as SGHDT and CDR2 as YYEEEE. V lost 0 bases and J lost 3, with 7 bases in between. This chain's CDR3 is CASSLGGGYNEQFF. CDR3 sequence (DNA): TGTGCCAGCAGCTTGGGTGGTGGCTACAATGAGCAGTTCTTC.

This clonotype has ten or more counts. The chain's CDR3 is CASRPPGQGTSGYTF. The DNA of the CDR3 is TGTGCCAGCAGACCCCCGGGACAGGGTACGAGTGGCTACACCTTC. The chain carries TRBV6-5 and TRBJ1-2; 9 bases are a match to TRBD1. The V and J ends lost 6 bases and 7 bases, in that order; junction bases with no gene match: 12. CDR3 size: 15 residues. The germline V gene has CDR1 MNHEY and CDR2 SVGAGI.

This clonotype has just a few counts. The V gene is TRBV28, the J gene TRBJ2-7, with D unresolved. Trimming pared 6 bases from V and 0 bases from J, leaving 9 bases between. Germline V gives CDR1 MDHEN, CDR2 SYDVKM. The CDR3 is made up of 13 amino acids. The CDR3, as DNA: TGTGCCAGCAGCTTTGTGACCTCCTACGAGCAGTACTTC. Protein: CASSFVTSYEQYF.

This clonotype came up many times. CDR3 protein: CASSLGGGVDTQYF. The DNA for the CDR3 is TGCGCCAGCAGCCTGGGGGGGGGCGTAGATACGCAGTATTTT. This chain connects TRBV4-1 to TRBJ2-3; possible D gene TRBD2, 7 bases. The CDR3 sequence is 14 residues long. Looked up from germline, CDR1 is MGHRA and CDR2 is YSYEKL. The V gene lost 4 bases and the J gene lost 5 bases, with 13 bases spanning the gap.